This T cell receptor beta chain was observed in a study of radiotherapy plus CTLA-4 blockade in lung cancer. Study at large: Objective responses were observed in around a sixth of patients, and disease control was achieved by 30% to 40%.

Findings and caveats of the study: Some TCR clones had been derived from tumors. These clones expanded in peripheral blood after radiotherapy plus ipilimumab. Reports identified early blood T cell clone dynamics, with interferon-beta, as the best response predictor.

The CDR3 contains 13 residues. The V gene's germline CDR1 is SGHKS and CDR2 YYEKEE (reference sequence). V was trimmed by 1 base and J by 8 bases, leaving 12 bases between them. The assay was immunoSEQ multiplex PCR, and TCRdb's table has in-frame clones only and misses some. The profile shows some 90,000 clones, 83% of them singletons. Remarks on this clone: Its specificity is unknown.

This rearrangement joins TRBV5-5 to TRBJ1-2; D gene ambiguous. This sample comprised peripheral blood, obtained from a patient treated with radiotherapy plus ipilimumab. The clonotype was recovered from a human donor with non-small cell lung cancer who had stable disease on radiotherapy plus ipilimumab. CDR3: CASSLNPLRGYTF. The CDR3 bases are TGTGCCAGCAGCTTGAACCCCCTACGGGGCTACACCTTC.